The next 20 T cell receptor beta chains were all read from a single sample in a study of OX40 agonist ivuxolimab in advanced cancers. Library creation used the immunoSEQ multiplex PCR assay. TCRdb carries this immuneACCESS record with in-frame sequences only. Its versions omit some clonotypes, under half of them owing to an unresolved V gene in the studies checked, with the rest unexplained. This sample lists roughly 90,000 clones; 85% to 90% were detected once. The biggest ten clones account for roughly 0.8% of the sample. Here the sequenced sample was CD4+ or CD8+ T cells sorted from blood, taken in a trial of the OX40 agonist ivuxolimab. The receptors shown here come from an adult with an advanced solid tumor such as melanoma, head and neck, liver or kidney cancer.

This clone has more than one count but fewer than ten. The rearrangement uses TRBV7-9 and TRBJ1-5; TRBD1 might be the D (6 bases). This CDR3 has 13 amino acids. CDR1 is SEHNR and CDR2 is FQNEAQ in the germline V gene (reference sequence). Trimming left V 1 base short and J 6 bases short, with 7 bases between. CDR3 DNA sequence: TGTGCCAGCAGCTTAGAAGGGGGTCAGCCCCAGCATTTT. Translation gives CASSLEGGQPQHF.

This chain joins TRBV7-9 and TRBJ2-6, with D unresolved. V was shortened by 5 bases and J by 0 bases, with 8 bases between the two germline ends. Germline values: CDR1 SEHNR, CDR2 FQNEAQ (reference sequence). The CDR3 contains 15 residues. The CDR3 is CASSPPSSGANVLTF. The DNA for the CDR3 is TGTGCCAGCAGCCCCCCGTCCTCTGGGGCCAACGTCCTGACTTTC.

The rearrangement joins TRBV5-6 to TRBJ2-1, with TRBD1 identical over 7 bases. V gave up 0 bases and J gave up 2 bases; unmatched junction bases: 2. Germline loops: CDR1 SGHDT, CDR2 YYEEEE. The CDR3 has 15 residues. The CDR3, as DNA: TGTGCCAGCAGCTTGGGAGACAGGGCCTACAATGAGCAGTTCTTC. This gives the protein CASSLGDRAYNEQFF. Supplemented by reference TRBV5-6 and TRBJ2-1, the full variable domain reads DAGVTQSPTHLIKTRGQQVTLRCSPKSGHDTVSWYQQALGQGPQFIFQYYEEEERQRGNFPDRFSGHQFPNYSSELNVNALLLGDSALYLCASSLGDRAYNEQFFGPGTRLTVL.

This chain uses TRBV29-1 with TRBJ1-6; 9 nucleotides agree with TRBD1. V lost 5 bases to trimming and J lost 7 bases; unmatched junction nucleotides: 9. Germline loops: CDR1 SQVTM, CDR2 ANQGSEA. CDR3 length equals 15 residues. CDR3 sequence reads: CSVRDRGDPNSPLHF. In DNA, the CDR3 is TGCAGCGTTCGCGACAGGGGGGATCCGAATTCACCCCTCCACTTT.

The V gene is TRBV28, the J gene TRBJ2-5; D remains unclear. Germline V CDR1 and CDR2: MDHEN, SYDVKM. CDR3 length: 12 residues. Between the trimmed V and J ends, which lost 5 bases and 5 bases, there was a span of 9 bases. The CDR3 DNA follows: TGTGCCAGCAGTACTCCCGAGGAGACCCAGTACTTC. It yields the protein CASSTPEETQYF.

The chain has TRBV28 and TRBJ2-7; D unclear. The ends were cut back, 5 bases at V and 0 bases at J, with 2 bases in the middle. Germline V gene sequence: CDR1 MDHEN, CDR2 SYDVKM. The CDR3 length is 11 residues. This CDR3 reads CASSVSYEQYF. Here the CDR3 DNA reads TGTGCCAGCAGTGTCTCCTACGAGCAGTACTTC.

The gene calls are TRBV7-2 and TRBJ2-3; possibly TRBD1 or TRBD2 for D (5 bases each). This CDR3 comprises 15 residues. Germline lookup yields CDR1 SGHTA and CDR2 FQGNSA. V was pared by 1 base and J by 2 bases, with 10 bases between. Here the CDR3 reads CASSLGGTYTDTQYF. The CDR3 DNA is TGTGCCAGCAGCTTAGGGGGGACCTACACAGATACGCAGTATTTT.

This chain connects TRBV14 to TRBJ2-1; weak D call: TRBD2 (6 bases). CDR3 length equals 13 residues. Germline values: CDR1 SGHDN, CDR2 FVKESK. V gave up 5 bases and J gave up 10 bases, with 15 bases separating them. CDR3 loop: CASSMGGVGEQFF. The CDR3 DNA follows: TGTGCCAGCAGCATGGGAGGCGTTGGCGAGCAGTTCTTC. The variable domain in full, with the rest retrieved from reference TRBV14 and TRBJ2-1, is EAGVTQFPSHSVIEKGQTVTLRCDPISGHDNLYWYRRVMGKEIKFLLHFVKESKQDESGMPNNRFLAERTGGTYSTLKVQPAELEDSGVYFCASSMGGVGEQFFGPGTRLTVL.

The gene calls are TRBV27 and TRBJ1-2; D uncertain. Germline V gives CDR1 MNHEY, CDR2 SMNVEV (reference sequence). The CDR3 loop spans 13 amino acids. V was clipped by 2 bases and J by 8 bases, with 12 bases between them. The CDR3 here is CASSLALGRGYTF. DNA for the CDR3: TGTGCCAGCAGTTTAGCTCTGGGTAGGGGCTACACCTTC.

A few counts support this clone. The CDR3 DNA sequence: TGCGCCAGCAGCCAAGAGGTGCCGGCGTTCTATGGCTACACCTTC. Translation: CASSQEVPAFYGYTF. V and J are TRBV4-3 and TRBJ1-2; D remains unclear. CDR1 and CDR2 (germline): LGHNA, YSLEER. The CDR3 has 15 residues. V was trimmed by 0 bases and J by 4 bases, leaving 12 bases between them.

In DNA, the CDR3 is TGCAGCGTTGGTACTGGACATAGGGAGCAGTACTTC. Protein sequence: CSVGTGHREQYF. The V gene is TRBV29-1, the J gene TRBJ2-7, with D perhaps TRBD1 (5 bases). V dropped 4 bases and J dropped 7 bases, with 14 bases sitting between them. The length of the CDR3 is 12 residues. Germline V gene data show CDR1 as SQVTM and CDR2 as ANQGSEA.

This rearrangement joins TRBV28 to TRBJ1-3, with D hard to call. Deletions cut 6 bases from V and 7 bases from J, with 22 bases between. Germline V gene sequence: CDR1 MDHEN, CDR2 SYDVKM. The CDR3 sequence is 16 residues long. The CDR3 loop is CASRSLALDKFNTIYF. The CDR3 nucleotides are TGTGCCAGCAGATCACTCGCTCTCGACAAGTTCAACACCATATATTTT.

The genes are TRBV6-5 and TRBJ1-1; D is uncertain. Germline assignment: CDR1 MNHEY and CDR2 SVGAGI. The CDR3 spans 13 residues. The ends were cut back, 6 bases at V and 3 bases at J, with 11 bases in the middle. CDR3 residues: CASSEYTDTEAFF. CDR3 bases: TGTGCCAGCAGCGAATACACGGACACTGAAGCTTTCTTT.

This CDR3 is CAVEVSGANVLTF. The CDR3 DNA is TGTGCCGTAGAGGTTTCTGGGGCCAACGTCCTGACTTTC. The rearrangement joins TRBV28 to TRBJ2-6; D is uncertain. The germline V gene has CDR1 MDHEN and CDR2 SYDVKM. Between the trimmed V and J ends, which lost 11 bases and 1 base, there was a span of 9 bases. The CDR3 loop spans 13 amino acids. Full variable domain (rest looked up from reference TRBV28 and TRBJ2-6): DVKVTQSSRYLVKRTGEKVFLECVQDMDHENMFWYRQDPGLGLRLIYFSYDVKMKEKGDIPEGYSVSREKKERFSLILESASTNQTSMYLCAVEVSGANVLTFGAGSRLTVL.

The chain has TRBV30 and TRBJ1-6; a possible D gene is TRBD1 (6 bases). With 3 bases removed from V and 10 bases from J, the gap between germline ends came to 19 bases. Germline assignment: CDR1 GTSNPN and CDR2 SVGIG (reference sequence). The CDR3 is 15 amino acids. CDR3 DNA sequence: TGTGCCTGGAGAACTCGTAGGACAGTTGGATCACCCCTCCACTTT. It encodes CAWRTRRTVGSPLHF.

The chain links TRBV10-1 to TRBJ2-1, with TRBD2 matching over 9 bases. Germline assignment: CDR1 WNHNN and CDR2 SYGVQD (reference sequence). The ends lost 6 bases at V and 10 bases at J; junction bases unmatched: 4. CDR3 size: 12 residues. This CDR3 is CASSLTSGEQFF. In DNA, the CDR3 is TGCGCCAGCAGCCTTACTAGCGGGGAGCAGTTCTTC.

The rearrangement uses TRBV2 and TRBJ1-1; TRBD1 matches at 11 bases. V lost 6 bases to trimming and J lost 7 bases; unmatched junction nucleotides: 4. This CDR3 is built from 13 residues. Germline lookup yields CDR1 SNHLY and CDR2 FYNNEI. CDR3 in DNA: TGTGCCAGCAGAGGGACAGGGGGGAATGAAGCTTTCTTT. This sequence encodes CASRGTGGNEAFF.

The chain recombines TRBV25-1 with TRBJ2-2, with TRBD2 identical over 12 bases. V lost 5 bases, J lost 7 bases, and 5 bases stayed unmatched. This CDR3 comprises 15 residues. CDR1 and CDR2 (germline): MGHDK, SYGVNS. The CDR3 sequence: CASSPRGLAGGELFF. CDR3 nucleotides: TGTGCCAGCAGTCCCCGGGGACTAGCGGGCGGGGAGCTGTTTTTT.

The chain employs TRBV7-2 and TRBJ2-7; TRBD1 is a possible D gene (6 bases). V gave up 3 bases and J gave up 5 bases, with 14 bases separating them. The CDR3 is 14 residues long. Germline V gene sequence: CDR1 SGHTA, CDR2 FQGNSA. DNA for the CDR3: TGTGCCAGCAGCTTCGGCTCAGGGGCCAACGAGCAGTACTTC. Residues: CASSFGSGANEQYF.

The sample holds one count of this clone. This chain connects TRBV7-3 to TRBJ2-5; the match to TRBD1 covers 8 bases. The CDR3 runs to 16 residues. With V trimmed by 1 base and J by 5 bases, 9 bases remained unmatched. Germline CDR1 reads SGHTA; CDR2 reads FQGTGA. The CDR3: CASSLNGQGLVETQYF. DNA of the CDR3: TGTGCCAGCAGCTTAAACGGACAGGGATTGGTGGAGACCCAGTACTTC.